This TCR beta chain was identified in a study of blood T cell repertoires in COVID-19. Some clones are missing from TCRdb's copy, which holds only in-frame ones; the method was immunoSEQ multiplex PCR. The repertoire includes about 230,000 clones, 70% to 90% of them detected once, and around 0.96% sits in the top ten. The CDR3 spans 15 residues. Germline CDR1 is MGHRA and CDR2 is YSYEKL. Trimming at V came to 3 bases and at J to 1 base, leaving 3 bases not matched to a gene. Sequenced input: peripheral blood. The gene calls are TRBV4-1 and TRBJ1-1; 9 nucleotides line up with TRBD1. The receptor was derived from a man aged 35 to 55 with acute or convalescent COVID-19. This CDR3 is CASSQVQGANTEAFF. CDR3 nucleotide sequence: TGCGCCAGCAGCCAGGTACAGGGGGCGAACACTGAAGCTTTCTTT.